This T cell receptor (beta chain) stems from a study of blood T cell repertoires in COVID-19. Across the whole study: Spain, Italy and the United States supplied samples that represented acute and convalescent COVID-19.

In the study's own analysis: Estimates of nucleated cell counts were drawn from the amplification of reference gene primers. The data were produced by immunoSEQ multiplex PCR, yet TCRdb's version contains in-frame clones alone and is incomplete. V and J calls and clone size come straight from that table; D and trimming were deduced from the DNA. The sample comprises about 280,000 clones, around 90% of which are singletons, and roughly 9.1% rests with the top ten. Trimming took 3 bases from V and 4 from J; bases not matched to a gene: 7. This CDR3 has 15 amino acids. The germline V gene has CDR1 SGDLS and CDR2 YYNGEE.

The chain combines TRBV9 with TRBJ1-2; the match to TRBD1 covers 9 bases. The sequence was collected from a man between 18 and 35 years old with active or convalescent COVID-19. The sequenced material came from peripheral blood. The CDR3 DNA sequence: TGTGCCAGCAGCGGACGGGACAGGGCAGGCTATGGCTACACCTTC. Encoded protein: CASSGRDRAGYGYTF. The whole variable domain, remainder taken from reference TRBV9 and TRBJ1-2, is DSGVTQTPKHLITATGQRVTLRCSPRSGDLSVYWYQQSLDQGLQFLIQYYNGEERAKGNILERFSAQQFPDLHSELNLSSLELGDSALYFCASSGRDRAGYGYTFGSGTRLTVV.